This TCR beta chain derives from a study of cytotoxic CD8 clonotypes in ibrutinib-treated CLL. As input for TCR beta libraries, roughly 2.1 micrograms of genomic DNA came from cryopreserved PBMCs. V shed 5 bases and J shed 5 bases, with 15 bases lying between them. Germline CDR1 SEHNR, CDR2 FQNEAQ (reference sequence). The CDR3 has 14 residues. Sequenced by immunoSEQ multiplex PCR; TCRdb stores in-frame clones only, minus some. Of 70,000 to 80,000 clones detected, around four fifths appear once; the ten largest clones hold approximately 35%. This clone was counted many times. The sequences come from PBMCs, collected after 24 months of ibrutinib treatment. The chain recombines TRBV7-9 with TRBJ2-5; no clear D. This receptor was identified in a human donor with chronic lymphocytic leukemia. The CDR3 nucleotides are TGTGCCAGCAGCCCCCCCGGGTTCGGGGAGACCCAGTACTTC. Its translation: CASSPPGFGETQYF.